One and the same sample provided the 5 T cell receptor beta chains below, sequenced in a study of blood T cell repertoires in COVID-19. The method was immunoSEQ multiplex PCR; TCRdb's version includes in-frame clones alone and lacks a portion of them. The profile shows some 280,000 clones, roughly 90% of them singletons. Material: peripheral blood. These receptor sequences come from a woman aged 25-40 years with active or convalescent COVID-19.

This chain uses TRBV6-5 with TRBJ2-7, with D maybe TRBD1 (6 bases). This CDR3 comprises 15 residues. V was cut by 7 bases and J by 0 bases, with 16 bases left in between. CDR1 MNHEY and CDR2 SVGAGI come from the germline V gene. CDR3 sequence: CASKERGGTSYEQYF. In DNA, the CDR3 is TGTGCCAGCAAGGAGAGAGGGGGTACCTCCTACGAGCAGTACTTC.

This clone was detected once. The rearrangement links TRBV6-5 to TRBJ2-7; D might be TRBD2 (6 bases). V lost 0 bases and J lost 7, with 16 bases in between. The length of the CDR3 is 15 residues. Germline assignment: CDR1 MNHEY and CDR2 SVGAGI. The CDR3 DNA reads TGTGCCAGCAGTTACTCGGACCTACCAGGAGGGGAGCAGTACTTC. It translates to CASSYSDLPGGEQYF.

This clone was seen a few times. The rearrangement joins TRBV9 to TRBJ2-2; possibly TRBD2 for D (5 bases). Germline V gene lookup returns CDR1 SGDLS and CDR2 YYNGEE. Trimming stripped 0 bases from V and 6 bases from J, with 9 bases between. The CDR3 consists of 14 residues. The CDR3 is CASSVVAEAGELFF. CDR3 nucleotide sequence: TGTGCCAGCAGCGTAGTGGCGGAGGCCGGGGAGCTGTTTTTT.

The chain uses TRBV23-1 and TRBJ1-6, with D possibly being TRBD1 (6 bases). TRBV23-1 carries the ORF label, with uncertain function. The CDR3 has 17 amino acids. The ends were cut back, 1 base at V and 9 bases at J, with 19 bases in the middle. The chain's CDR3 is CASSQLRWTAEPSPLHF. The DNA of the CDR3 is TGCGCCAGCAGTCAATTAAGGTGGACAGCTGAACCTTCACCCCTCCACTTT.

A few counts support this clone. The chain has TRBV19 and TRBJ1-5; TRBD1 is a possible D gene (6 bases). The CDR3 totals 18 residues. The germline V gene has CDR1 LNHDA and CDR2 SQIVND (reference sequence). Trimming pared 7 bases from V and 5 bases from J, leaving 27 bases between. The CDR3: CASTSTPPGIGGHQPQHF. DNA for the CDR3: TGTGCCAGTACCTCGACCCCCCCCGGTATCGGGGGGCATCAGCCCCAGCATTTT.